What follows describes a single TCR beta chain. V lost 8 bases and J 6 bases, leaving 13 bases between the germline ends. The CDR3 totals 13 residues. Germline V lookup: CDR1 SGHVS, CDR2 FNYEAQ. Per the study methods: Estimates of nucleated cell counts were drawn from the amplification of reference gene primers. Clones were sequenced by immunoSEQ multiplex PCR, and TCRdb holds only the in-frame ones, with some missing. That table is the source of V, J and clone size, and D and trimming were worked out from the DNA. Here the sample spans about 190,000 clones, over 75% being singletons. The data were taken from a study of blood T cell repertoires in COVID-19. Study in general: The origin of the acute and convalescent COVID-19 samples was the United States, Italy and Spain. The cDNA or gDNA used as material had been derived from T cells, B-cell-depleted T cells, or PBMCs.

Sequenced material: peripheral blood. This TCR derives from a woman aged 50 to 65 with acute or convalescent COVID-19. The V and J genes are TRBV7-6 and TRBJ2-2; D remains unclear. CDR3 protein: CASAERGAGELFF. CDR3 nucleotides: TGTGCCAGCGCCGAGAGAGGAGCCGGGGAGCTGTTTTTT.